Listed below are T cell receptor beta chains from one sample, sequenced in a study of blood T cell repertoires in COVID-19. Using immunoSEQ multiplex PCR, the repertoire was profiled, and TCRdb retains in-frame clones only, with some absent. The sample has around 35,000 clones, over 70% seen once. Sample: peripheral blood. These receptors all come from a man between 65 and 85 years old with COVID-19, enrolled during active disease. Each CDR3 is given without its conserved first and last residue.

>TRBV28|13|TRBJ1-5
ASSLGDRSNQPQH
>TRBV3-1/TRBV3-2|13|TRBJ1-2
ASSQGSGGYYGYT
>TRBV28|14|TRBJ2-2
ASSPPGEGDTGELF
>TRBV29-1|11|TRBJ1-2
SVLRTVNYGYT
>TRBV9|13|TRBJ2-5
ASSVAAGVQETQY
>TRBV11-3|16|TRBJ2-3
ASSSSPGQGGDTDTQY
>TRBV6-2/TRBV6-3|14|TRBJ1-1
ASSYLQGKRNTEAF
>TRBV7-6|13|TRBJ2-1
ASSPSGRTNNEQF
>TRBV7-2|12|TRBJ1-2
ASSLEGAYYGYT
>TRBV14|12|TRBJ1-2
ASSRQTGSGGYT
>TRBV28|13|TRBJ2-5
ASSLRTSGQETQY
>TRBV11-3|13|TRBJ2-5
ASSLGQGTGETQY
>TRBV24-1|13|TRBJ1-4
ATSDPTGGGEKLF
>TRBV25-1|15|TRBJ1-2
ASSELEGSRGRGGYT
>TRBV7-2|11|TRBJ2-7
ASSTGLVYEQY
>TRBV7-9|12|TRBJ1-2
ASSFGGSSYGYT